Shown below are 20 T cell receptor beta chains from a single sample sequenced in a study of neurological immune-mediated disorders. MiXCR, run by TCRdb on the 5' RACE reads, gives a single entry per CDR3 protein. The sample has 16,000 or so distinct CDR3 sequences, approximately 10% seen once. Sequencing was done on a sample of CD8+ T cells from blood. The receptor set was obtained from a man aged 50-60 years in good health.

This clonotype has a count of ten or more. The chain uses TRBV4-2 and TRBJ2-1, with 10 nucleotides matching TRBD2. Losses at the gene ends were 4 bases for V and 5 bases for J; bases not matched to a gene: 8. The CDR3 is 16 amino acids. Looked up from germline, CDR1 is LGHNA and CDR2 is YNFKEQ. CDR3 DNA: TGTGCCAGCAGCCCAAAAGGACTAGCGGACCACAATGAGCAGTTCTTC. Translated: CASSPKGLADHNEQFF.

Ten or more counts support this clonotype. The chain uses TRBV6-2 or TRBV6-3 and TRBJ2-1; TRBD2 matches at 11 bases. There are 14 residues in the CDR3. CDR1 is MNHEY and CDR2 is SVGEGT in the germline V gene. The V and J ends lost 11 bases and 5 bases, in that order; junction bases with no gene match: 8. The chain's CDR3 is CACTTTSGNNEQFF. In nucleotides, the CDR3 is TGTGCCTGCACAACGACTAGCGGGAACAATGAGCAGTTCTTC.

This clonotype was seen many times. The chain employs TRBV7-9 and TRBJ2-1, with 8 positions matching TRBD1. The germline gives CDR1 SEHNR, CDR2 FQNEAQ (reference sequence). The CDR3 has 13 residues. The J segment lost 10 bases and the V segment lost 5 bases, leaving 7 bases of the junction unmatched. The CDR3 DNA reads TGTGCCAGCAGCAGAGTGGACAGGGACGAGCAGTTCTTC. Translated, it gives CASSRVDRDEQFF. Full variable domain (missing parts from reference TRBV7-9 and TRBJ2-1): DTGVSQNPRHKITKRGQNVTFRCDPISEHNRLYWYRQTLGQGPEFLTYFQNEAQLEKSRLLSDRFSAERPKGSFSTLEIQRTEQGDSAMYLCASSRVDRDEQFFGPGTRLTVL.

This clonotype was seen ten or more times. The CDR3 DNA sequence: TGTGCCTGGAGCGCTCTTGGACAGGGGGAAAACGAGCAGTACTTC. It is translated as CAWSALGQGENEQYF. The chain combines TRBV30 with TRBJ2-7; TRBD1 aligns across 10 bases. The V segment lost 3 bases and the J segment 5 bases; nucleotides outside the gene matches: 10. This CDR3 comprises 15 residues. Germline V gene sequence: CDR1 GTSNPN, CDR2 SVGIG (reference sequence).

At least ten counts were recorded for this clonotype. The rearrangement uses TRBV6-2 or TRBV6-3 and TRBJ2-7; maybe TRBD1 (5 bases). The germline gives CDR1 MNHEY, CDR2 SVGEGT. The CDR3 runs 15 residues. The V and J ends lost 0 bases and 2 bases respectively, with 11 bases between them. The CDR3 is CASSYSNRPTYEQYF. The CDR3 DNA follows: TGTGCCAGCAGTTACTCTAACAGGCCTACCTACGAGCAGTACTTC.

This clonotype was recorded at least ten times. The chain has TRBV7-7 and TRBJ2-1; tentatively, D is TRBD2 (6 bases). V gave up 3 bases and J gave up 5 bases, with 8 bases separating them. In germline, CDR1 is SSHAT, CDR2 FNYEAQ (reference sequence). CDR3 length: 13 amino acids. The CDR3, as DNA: TGTGCCAGCAGCTTCCCGGGGGACAATGAGCAGTTCTTC. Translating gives CASSFPGDNEQFF.

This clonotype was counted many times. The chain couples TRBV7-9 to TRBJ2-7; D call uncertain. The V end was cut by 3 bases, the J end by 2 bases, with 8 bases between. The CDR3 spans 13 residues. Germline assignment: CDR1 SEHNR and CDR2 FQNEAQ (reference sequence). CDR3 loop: CASSFPLAYEQYF. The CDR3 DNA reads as TGTGCCAGCAGCTTCCCACTTGCCTACGAGCAGTACTTC.

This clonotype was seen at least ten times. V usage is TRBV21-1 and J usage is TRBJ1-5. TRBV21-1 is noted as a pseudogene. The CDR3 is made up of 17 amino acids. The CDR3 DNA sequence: TGTGCCAGCAGCAGGGGGTCCCGGGAACTAATGGTTCAGCCCCAGCATTTT. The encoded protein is CASSRGSRELMVQPQHF.

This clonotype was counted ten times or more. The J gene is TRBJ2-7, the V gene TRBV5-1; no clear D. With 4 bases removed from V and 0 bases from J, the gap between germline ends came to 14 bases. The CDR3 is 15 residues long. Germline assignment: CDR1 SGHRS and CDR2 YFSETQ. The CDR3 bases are TGCGCCAGCAGCCCGGGTACCCAAAGCTCCTACGAGCAGTACTTC. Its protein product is CASSPGTQSSYEQYF.

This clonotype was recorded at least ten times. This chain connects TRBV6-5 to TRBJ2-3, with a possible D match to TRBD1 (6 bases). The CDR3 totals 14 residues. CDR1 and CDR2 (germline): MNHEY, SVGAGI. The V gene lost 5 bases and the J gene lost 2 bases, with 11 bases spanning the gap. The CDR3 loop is CASSTGRTTDTQYF. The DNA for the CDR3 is TGTGCCAGCAGTACAGGGAGAACCACAGATACGCAGTATTTT.

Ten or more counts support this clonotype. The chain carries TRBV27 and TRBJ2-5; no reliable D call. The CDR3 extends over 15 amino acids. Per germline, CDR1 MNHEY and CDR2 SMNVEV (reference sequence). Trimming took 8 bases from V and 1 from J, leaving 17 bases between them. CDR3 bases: TGTGCCAGCTCGCCTTCGGCTAGGTTCCAAGAGACCCAGTACTTC. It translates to CASSPSARFQETQYF.

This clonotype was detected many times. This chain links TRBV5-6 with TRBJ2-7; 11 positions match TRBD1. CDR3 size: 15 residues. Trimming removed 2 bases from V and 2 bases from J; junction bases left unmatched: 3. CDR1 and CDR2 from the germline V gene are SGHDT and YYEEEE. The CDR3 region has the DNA TGTGCCAGCAGCTTTGGACAGGGGGCCGCCTACGAGCAGTACTTC. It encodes CASSFGQGAAYEQYF.

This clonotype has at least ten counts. The DNA for the CDR3 is TGCAGTGCTATTTCAGGGTCCACCGGGGAGCTGTTTTTT. Translation: CSAISGSTGELFF. The rearrangement joins TRBV20-1 to TRBJ2-2; weak D call: TRBD1 (5 bases). Germline-derived CDR1 and CDR2 are DFQATT and SNEGSKA (reference sequence). V lost 4 bases and J 4 bases, leaving 10 bases between the germline ends. The length of the CDR3 is 13 residues.

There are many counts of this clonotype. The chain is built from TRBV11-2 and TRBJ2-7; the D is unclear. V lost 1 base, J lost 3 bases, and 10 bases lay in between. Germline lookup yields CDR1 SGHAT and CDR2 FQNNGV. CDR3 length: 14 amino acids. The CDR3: CASSLAQWVYEQYF. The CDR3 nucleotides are TGTGCCAGCAGCTTAGCTCAGTGGGTCTACGAGCAGTACTTC.

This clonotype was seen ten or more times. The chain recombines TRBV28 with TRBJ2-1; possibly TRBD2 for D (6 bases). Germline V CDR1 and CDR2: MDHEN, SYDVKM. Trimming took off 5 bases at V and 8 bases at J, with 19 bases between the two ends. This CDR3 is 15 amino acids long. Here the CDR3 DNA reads TGTGCCAGCAGTACGGCGGGGCGGCCTAGGGATGAGCAGTTCTTC. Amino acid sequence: CASSTAGRPRDEQFF. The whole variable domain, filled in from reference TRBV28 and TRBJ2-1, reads DVKVTQSSRYLVKRTGEKVFLECVQDMDHENMFWYRQDPGLGLRLIYFSYDVKMKEKGDIPEGYSVSREKKERFSLILESASTNQTSMYLCASSTAGRPRDEQFFGPGTRLTVL.

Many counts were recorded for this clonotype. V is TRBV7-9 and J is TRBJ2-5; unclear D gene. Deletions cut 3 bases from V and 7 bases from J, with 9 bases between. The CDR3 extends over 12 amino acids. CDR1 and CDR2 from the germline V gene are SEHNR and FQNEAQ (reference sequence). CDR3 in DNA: TGTGCCAGCAGCTTTCTGGTGGGGACCCAGTACTTC. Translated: CASSFLVGTQYF.

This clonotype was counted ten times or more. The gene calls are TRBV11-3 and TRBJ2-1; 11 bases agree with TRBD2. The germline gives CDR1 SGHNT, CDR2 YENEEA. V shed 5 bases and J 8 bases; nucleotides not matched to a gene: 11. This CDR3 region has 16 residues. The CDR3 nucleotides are TGTGCCAGCAGCGCGCGAACTAGCGGGAGTGGCGATGAGCAGTTCTTC. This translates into CASSARTSGSGDEQFF.

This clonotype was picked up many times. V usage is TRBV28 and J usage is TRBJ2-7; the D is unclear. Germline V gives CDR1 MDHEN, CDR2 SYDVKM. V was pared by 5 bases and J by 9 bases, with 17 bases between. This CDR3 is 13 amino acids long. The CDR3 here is CASSTLGRTGQYF. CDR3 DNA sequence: TGTGCCAGCAGTACCCTGGGCAGGACGGGGCAGTACTTC.

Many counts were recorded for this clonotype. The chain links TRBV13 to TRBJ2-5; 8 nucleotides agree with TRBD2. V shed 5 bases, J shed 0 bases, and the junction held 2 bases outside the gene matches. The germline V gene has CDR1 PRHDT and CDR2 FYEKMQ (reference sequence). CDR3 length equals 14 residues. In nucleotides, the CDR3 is TGTGCCAGCAGCAAGGGACTAGACCAAGAGACCCAGTACTTC. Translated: CASSKGLDQETQYF.

The CDR3 DNA reads TGCGCCAGCAGCTTGGGGGACAGGGCCATGGGGACCCAGTACTTC. As protein: CASSLGDRAMGTQYF. The rearrangement joins TRBV5-1 to TRBJ2-5; 9 nucleotides match TRBD1. The V and J ends lost 0 bases and 7 bases, in that order; junction bases with no gene match: 7. The CDR3 is made up of 15 amino acids. CDR1 is SGHRS, CDR2 YFSETQ, per germline.